The entry below gives a single TCR beta chain sequence along with its context. The antigen is undetermined. The table came from immunoSEQ multiplex PCR; TCRdb's copy has only in-frame clones and leaves some out. The repertoire includes about 68,000 clones, nearly 95% of them detected once, and 0.75% to 1% sits in the top ten. This entry is derived from a study of T cell clones after liver transplantation. The CDR3 loop spans 17 amino acids. J gave up 0 bases and V 4 bases, and 10 bases lay outside the gene matches. Germline CDR1 and CDR2: SGHDN and FVKESK. Whole-study findings and limits: Post-transplant time points were not standardized, so conclusions are preliminary.

The sequencing here drew on CD4+ T cells from blood, taken less than 26 months after liver transplant. This TCR was sampled from a human patient who received a liver transplant. Some T cells may have come from the graft donor. The chain employs TRBV14 and TRBJ2-7; 9 bases fit TRBD1. The CDR3 spells CASSLHLPGQGSYEQYF. In DNA form, the CDR3 reads TGTGCCAGCAGCCTACACCTCCCGGGACAGGGCTCCTACGAGCAGTACTTC.